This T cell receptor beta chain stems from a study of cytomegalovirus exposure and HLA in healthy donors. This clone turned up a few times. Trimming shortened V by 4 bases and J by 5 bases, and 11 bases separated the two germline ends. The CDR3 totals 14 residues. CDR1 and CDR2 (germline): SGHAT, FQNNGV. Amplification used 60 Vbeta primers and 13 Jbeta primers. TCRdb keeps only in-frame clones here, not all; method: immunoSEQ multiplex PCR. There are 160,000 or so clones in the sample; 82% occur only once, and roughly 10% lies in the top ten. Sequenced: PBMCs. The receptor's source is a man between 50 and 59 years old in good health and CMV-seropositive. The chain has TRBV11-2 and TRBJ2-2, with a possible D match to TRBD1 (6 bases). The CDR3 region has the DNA TGTGCCAGCAGCTCAGGAACAGGGACCGGGGAGCTGTTTTTT. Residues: CASSSGTGTGELFF.